The 15 T cell receptor beta chains below were found in one sample sequenced in a study of OX40 agonist ivuxolimab in advanced cancers. Clones were read by immunoSEQ multiplex PCR, and TCRdb kept only the in-frame ones, dropping some. The table lists about 79,000 clones, less than 95% of them singletons. The source was CD4+ or CD8+ T cells sorted from blood, collected in a trial of the OX40 agonist ivuxolimab. The receptors come from an adult with an advanced solid tumor such as melanoma, head and neck, liver or kidney cancer.

V and J are TRBV11-2 and TRBJ1-1; no firm D call. This CDR3 region has 16 residues. The V end lost 0 bases, the J end lost 5 bases, and 16 bases lay between the germline ends. The germline V gene encodes CDR1 SGHAT and CDR2 FQNNGV. The CDR3 protein is CASSLDGWAAGTEAFF. Here the CDR3 DNA reads TGTGCCAGCAGCTTAGATGGGTGGGCGGCCGGGACTGAAGCTTTCTTT.

The chain has TRBV7-3 and TRBJ2-3; unclear D gene. In germline, CDR1 is SGHTA, CDR2 FQGTGA. V lost 1 base and J lost 1, with 9 bases in between. The CDR3 spans 15 residues. The CDR3 nucleotides are TGTGCCAGCAGCTTAAAACTCCACGGCACAGATACGCAGTATTTT. It encodes CASSLKLHGTDTQYF. Full variable domain (remainder filled in from reference TRBV7-3 and TRBJ2-3): GAGVSQTPSNKVTEKGKYVELRCDPISGHTALYWYRQSLGQGPEFLIYFQGTGAADDSGLPNDRFFAVRPEGSVSTLKIQRTERGDSAVYLCASSLKLHGTDTQYFGPGTRLTVL.

The V call is TRBV5-1, the J call TRBJ1-2; D is ambiguous. The V gene's germline CDR1 is SGHRS and CDR2 YFSETQ. The CDR3 is 14 residues long. The V end lost 2 bases, the J end lost 13 bases, and 21 bases lay between the germline ends. CDR3 sequence (DNA): TGCGCCAGCAGCTTAGAAGGACCGAGGCCCCCCCCCACCTTC. Amino acid sequence: CASSLEGPRPPPTF. Together with reference TRBV5-1 and TRBJ1-2, the CDR3 gives the full variable domain: KAGVTQTPRYLIKTRGQQVTLSCSPISGHRSVSWYQQTPGQGLQFLFEYFSETQRNKGNFPGRFSGRQFSNSRSEMNVSTLELGDSALYLCASSLEGPRPPPTFGSGTRLTVV.

The rearrangement links TRBV2 to TRBJ2-6; D is unresolved. Trimming stripped 2 bases from V and 0 bases from J, with 8 bases between. This CDR3 region has 16 residues. In germline, CDR1 is SNHLY, CDR2 FYNNEI. CDR3 DNA sequence: TGTGCCAGCAGTGAATTTGCCCTCTCTGGGGCCAACGTCCTGACTTTC. It is translated as CASSEFALSGANVLTF.

J is TRBJ2-2 and V is TRBV18; 7 bases agree with TRBD1. The CDR3 totals 16 residues. In germline, CDR1 is KGHSH, CDR2 LQKENI. J lost 3 bases, V lost 1 base, and 5 bases had no gene match. The DNA of the CDR3 is TGTGCCAGCTCACCACAGGGGGCTGGGTACACCGGGGAGCTGTTTTTT. It is translated as CASSPQGAGYTGELFF.

The chain combines TRBV6-5 with TRBJ1-1, with no clear D. Germline V gene sequence: CDR1 MNHEY, CDR2 SVGAGI. CDR3 length equals 14 residues. Trimming left V 8 bases short and J 4 bases short, with 17 bases between. CDR3 protein: CASFIGSRSTEAFF. The CDR3 coding sequence is TGTGCCAGCTTTATCGGCAGTAGGAGCACTGAAGCTTTCTTT.

This chain uses TRBV28 with TRBJ1-5, with 7 bases that match TRBD1. Germline trimming cut 6 bases from V and 5 bases from J; bases unmatched to any gene: 7. The CDR3 sequence is 14 residues long. The germline gives CDR1 MDHEN, CDR2 SYDVKM. The CDR3 sequence is CASRPTGEHQPQHF. In nucleotides, the CDR3 is TGTGCCAGCAGACCTACAGGGGAACATCAGCCCCAGCATTTT.

The chain combines TRBV7-2 with TRBJ1-2, with TRBD1 matching over 9 bases. CDR3 size: 15 residues. The germline gives CDR1 SGHTA, CDR2 FQGNSA. The V gene end was trimmed by 3 bases and the J gene end by 2 bases; junction bases not matched to a gene: 4. The CDR3 DNA follows: TGTGCCAGCAGCTTGAGTGGGACAGGGAACTATGGCTACACCTTC. Its protein is CASSLSGTGNYGYTF.

The chain employs TRBV2 and TRBJ1-5; tentatively, D is TRBD1 (5 bases). Germline V CDR1 and CDR2: SNHLY, FYNNEI. This CDR3 region has 14 residues. V gave up 6 bases and J gave up 4 bases, with 13 bases separating them. CDR3 region: CASSGASTNQPQHF. Written as DNA, the CDR3 is TGTGCCAGCAGCGGGGCTTCTACAAATCAGCCCCAGCATTTT.

The rearrangement uses TRBV6-1 and TRBJ1-5, with D uncertain. The CDR3 is made up of 16 amino acids. CDR1 and CDR2 (germline): MNHNS, SASEGT. The ends were cut back, 2 bases at V and 3 bases at J, with 14 bases in the middle. The CDR3 nucleotides read TGTGCCAGCAGTGAACTTGAGGGTCGGAACAATCAGCCCCAGCATTTT. Residues: CASSELEGRNNQPQHF.

This chain connects TRBV20-1 to TRBJ1-2, with D uncertain. The V and J ends lost 2 bases and 8 bases respectively, with 9 bases between them. The CDR3 runs to 11 residues. Germline V CDR1 and CDR2: DFQATT, SNEGSKA (reference sequence). The DNA of the CDR3 is TGCAGTGCTAGACAGTCTCGGGGCTACACCTTC. This translates into CSARQSRGYTF.

The chain employs TRBV5-4 and TRBJ1-4; 7 positions match TRBD1. Germline values: CDR1 SGHNT, CDR2 YYREEE (reference sequence). The CDR3 spans 15 residues. The ends lost 3 bases at V and 4 bases at J; junction bases unmatched: 6. The CDR3 DNA is TGTGCCAGCAGCTATAGGGACAGAAATAATGAAAAACTGTTTTTT. Encoded protein: CASSYRDRNNEKLFF.

A single count supports this clone. The V gene is TRBV7-6, the J gene TRBJ2-5, with 7 bases identical to TRBD1. CDR3 length equals 12 residues. Trimming took 5 bases from V and 5 from J; bases not matched to a gene: 2. Germline lookup yields CDR1 SGHVS and CDR2 FNYEAQ. The CDR3: CASSQGDETQYF. The DNA of the CDR3 is TGTGCCAGCAGCCAGGGGGATGAGACCCAGTACTTC.

In DNA, the CDR3 is TGTGCCAGCAGCTTCGGGACACTATCCTACGAGCAGTACGTC. It codes for CASSFGTLSYEQYV. The chain has TRBV7-8 and TRBJ2-7; D might be TRBD1 (6 bases). Deletions cut 3 bases from V and 1 base from J, with 10 bases between. CDR3 length equals 14 residues. Germline CDR1 reads SGHVS; CDR2 reads FQNEAQ.

The genes are TRBV6-6 and TRBJ1-2, with 9 nucleotides matching TRBD1. The junction had 10 bases not matched to a gene; V was cut back by 7 bases and J by 7 bases. Germline assignment: CDR1 MNHNY and CDR2 SVGAGI (reference sequence). This CDR3 spans 14 amino acids. The CDR3 here is CASTPGTGPTGYTF. In nucleotides, the CDR3 is TGTGCCAGCACCCCCGGGACAGGGCCCACTGGCTACACCTTC.